The source of this T cell receptor beta chain is a study of blood T cell repertoires in COVID-19. At the level of the study: Whether acute or convalescent, the COVID-19 samples came from the United States, Italy and Spain. PBMCs, B-cell-depleted T cells, or T cells were the source of the cDNA or gDNA that made up the material.

The CDR3 contains 17 residues. Trimming took off 2 bases at V and 2 bases at J, with 16 bases between the two ends. In the original workflow: It was from reference gene primer amplification that nucleated cell counts were estimated. Assay used: immunoSEQ multiplex PCR; TCRdb lists only in-frame clones, some missing. V and J calls and clone size are copied from that table; D and trimming were computed from the DNA. The sample holds 250,000 to 300,000 clones, around 89% seen once. Input material: peripheral blood. This TCR was recovered from a man aged 40-55 years with acute or convalescent COVID-19. This chain joins TRBV23-1 and TRBJ1-5, with no clear D. TRBV23-1 is reported as an ORF; its role is uncertain. CDR3 protein: CASSQLALMGGNQPQHF. DNA for the CDR3: TGCGCCAGCAGTCAACTAGCCCTTATGGGTGGCAATCAGCCCCAGCATTTT.